The following is a TCR beta chain sequence with its context. The antigen is not known. All donors were Caucasian adults living in Nashville, Tennessee. The length of the CDR3 is 14 residues. V gave up 5 bases and J gave up 5 bases, with 14 bases separating them. CDR1 is SGHNT, CDR2 YENEEA, per germline. The sample originates from a study of shared clonotypes between healthy human individuals. The protocol was immunoSEQ multiplex PCR, while the TCRdb copy is restricted to in-frame clones and leaves out a portion. The table has some 1.1 million clones, around three quarters seen once. Regarding the study as a whole: The sharing of 4% to 5.5% of naive CD4 clonotypes was seen across a few donors. Only blood samples were collected, and tissue repertoires likely differ. Relative to memory subsets, naive subsets generally showed larger estimated richness.

V gene TRBV11-3 combines with J gene TRBJ2-3; D is perhaps TRBD2 (5 bases). What was sequenced was memory CD4+ T cells from PBMCs. Subset indicated: CD45RA-negative fraction. The sequence was obtained from a man between 18 and 35 years old in good health. Some clones in this sample may be carry-over from other donors' samples. CDR3 sequence reads: CASSPARGQDTQYF. DNA for the CDR3: TGTGCCAGCAGCCCCGCCCGCGGGCAAGATACGCAGTATTTT.